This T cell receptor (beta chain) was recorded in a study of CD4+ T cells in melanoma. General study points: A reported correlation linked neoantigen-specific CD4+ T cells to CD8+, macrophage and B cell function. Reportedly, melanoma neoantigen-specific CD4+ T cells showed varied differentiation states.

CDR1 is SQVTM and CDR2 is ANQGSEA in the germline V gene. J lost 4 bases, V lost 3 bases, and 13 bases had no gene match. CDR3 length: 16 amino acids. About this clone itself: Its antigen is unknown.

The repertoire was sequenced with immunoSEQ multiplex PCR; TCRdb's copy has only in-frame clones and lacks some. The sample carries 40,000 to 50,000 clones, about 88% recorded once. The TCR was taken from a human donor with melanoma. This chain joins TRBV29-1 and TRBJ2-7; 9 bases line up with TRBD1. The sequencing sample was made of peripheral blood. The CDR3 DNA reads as TGCAGCGTTGATATTTCATCAGGGACAGGGCTATACGAGCAGTACTTC. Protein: CSVDISSGTGLYEQYF.